Here is one TCR beta chain with its context. The antigen is undetermined. V was clipped by 3 bases and J by 0 bases; unmatched bases: 10. The CDR3 is 17 residues long. Germline V gene sequence: CDR1 MNHNS, CDR2 SASEGT. With 60 Vbeta and 13 Jbeta primers, the PCR was carried out. Sequencing was performed with immunoSEQ multiplex PCR; in TCRdb, only in-frame clones are kept and a portion is missing. The data show 110,000 to 150,000 clones, 75% to 90% seen once. The data were obtained in a study of cytomegalovirus exposure and HLA in healthy donors. General observations from the study: A prior analysis recorded that most TCR beta V segments were productive about 90% or about 30% of the time. Sequencing artifact likely explains a cluster of highly shared sequence variants.

The receptor's source is a man aged 35-49 years in good health and CMV-seronegative. Material for sequencing was PBMCs. The chain recombines TRBV6-1 with TRBJ2-7, with 8 bases fitting TRBD2. CDR3 amino acids: CASSEAFGGASSYEQYF. The DNA for the CDR3 is TGTGCCAGCAGTGAGGCCTTCGGGGGGGCCTCCTCCTACGAGCAGTACTTC.